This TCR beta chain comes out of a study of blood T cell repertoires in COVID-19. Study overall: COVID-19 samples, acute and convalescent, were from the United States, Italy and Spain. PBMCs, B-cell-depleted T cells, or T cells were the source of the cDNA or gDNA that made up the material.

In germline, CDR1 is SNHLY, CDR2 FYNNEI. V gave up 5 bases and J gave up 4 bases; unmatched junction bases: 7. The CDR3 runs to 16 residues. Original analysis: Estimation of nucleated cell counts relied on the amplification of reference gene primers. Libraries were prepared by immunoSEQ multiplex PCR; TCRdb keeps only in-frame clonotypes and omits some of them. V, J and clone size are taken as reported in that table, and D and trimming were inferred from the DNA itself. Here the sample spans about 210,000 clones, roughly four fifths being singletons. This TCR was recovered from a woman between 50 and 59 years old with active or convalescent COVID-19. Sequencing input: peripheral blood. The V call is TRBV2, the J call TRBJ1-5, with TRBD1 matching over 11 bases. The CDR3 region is CASSLDRGRGNQPQHF. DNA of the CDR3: TGTGCCAGCAGTTTGGACAGGGGGCGAGGGAATCAGCCCCAGCATTTT.